This TCR beta chain was identified in a study of T cells in Graves' hyperthyroidism and ophthalmopathy. Looking at the study overall: Peripheral blood was collected at initial diagnosis, before any treatment.

This clonotype has a count of ten or more. The CDR3 extends over 13 amino acids. V was pared by 6 bases and J by 3 bases, with 15 bases between. Germline V lookup: CDR1 DFQATT, CDR2 SNEGSKA (reference sequence). RNA transcripts yielded amplified TCR beta CDR3 regions. HTBI primers drove first-round RT-PCR of the TCR CDR3. A single record per CDR3 protein comes from TCRdb applying MiXCR to the multiplex PCR reads. The sample lists approximately 610,000 distinct CDR3 sequences, around 15% seen once, with around 4.5% in the top ten. Duration under 3 months, a NOSPECS grade of at least 4, and a Clinical Activity Score of at least 3 characterized the ophthalmopathy patients.

The V gene is TRBV20-1, the J gene TRBJ2-7, with TRBD1 as a possible D gene (6 bases). Sequenced input: blood. The sequence was obtained from a middle-aged woman with Graves' ophthalmopathy. The CDR3: CSASDRPLYEQYF. CDR3 nucleotide sequence: TGCAGTGCCTCCGACAGGCCCCTCTACGAGCAGTACTTC.